The TCR beta chain under discussion was sequenced for a study of T cell responses to AZD1222 COVID-19 vaccine. Trimming removed 3 bases at V and 6 bases at J, with 12 bases between. The CDR3 contains 13 residues. Per germline, CDR1 SGHRS and CDR2 YFSETQ. Sequenced by immunoSEQ multiplex PCR; TCRdb stores in-frame clones only, minus some. The sample holds around 90,000 clones, around nine tenths seen once. The rearrangement links TRBV5-1 to TRBJ1-2; D gene ambiguous. This material consisted of peripheral blood, taken on day 0 of MenACWY control vaccination. This TCR came from an adult in good health. CDR3 sequence: CASSWVGLDGYTF. The CDR3 DNA reads as TGCGCCAGCAGCTGGGTGGGCCTCGATGGCTACACCTTC.